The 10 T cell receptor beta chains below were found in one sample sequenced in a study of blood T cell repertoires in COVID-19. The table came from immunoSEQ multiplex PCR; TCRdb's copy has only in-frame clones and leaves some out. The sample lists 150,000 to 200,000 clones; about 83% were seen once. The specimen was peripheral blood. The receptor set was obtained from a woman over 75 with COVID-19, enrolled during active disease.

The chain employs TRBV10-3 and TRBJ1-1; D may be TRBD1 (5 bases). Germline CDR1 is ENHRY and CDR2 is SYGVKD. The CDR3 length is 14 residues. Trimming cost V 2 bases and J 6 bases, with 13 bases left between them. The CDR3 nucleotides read TGTGCCATCAGTGAGATGCAGGGTGCCGCTGAAGCTTTCTTT. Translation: CAISEMQGAAEAFF.

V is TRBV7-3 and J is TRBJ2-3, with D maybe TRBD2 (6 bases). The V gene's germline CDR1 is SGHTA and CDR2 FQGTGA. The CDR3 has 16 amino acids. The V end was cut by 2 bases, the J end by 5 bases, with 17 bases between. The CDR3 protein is CASSLHTGAPIDTQYF. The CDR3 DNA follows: TGTGCCAGCAGCTTACATACGGGAGCCCCGATAGATACGCAGTATTTT.

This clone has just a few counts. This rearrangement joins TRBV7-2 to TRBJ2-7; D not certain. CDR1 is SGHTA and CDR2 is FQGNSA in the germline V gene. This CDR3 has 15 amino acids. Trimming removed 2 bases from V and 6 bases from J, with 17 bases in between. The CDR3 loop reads CASSLFVDGALEQYF. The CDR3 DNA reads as TGTGCCAGCAGCTTATTCGTAGACGGAGCTCTCGAGCAGTACTTC.

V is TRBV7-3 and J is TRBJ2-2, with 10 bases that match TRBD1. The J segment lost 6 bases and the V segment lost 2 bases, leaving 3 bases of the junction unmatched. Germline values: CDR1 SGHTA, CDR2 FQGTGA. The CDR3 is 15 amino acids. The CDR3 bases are TGTGCCAGCAGCTTAGGGACAGGGGACGCCGGGGAGCTGTTTTTT. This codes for CASSLGTGDAGELFF. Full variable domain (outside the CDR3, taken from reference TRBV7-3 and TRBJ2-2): GAGVSQTPSNKVTEKGKYVELRCDPISGHTALYWYRQSLGQGPEFLIYFQGTGAADDSGLPNDRFFAVRPEGSVSTLKIQRTERGDSAVYLCASSLGTGDAGELFFGEGSRLTVL.

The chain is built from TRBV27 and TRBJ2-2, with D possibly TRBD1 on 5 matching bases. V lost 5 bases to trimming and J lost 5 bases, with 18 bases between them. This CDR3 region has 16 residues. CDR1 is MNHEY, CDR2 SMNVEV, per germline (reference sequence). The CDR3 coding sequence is TGTGCCAGCAGTAGACGACCCCAGGGTTTTACCGGGGAGCTGTTTTTT. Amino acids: CASSRRPQGFTGELFF.

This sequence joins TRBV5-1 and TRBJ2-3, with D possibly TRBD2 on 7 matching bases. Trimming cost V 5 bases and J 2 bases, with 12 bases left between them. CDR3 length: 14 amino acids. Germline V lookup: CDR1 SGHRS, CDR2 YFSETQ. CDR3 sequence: CASRTGGYTDTQYF. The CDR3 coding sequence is TGCGCCAGCAGGACGGGGGGCTACACAGATACGCAGTATTTT.

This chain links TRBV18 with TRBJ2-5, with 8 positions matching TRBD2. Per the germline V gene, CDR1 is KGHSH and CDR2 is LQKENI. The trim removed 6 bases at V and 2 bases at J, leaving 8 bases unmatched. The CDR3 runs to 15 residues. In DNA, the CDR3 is TGTGCCAGCTCGCCGGGACTAGGACGGCAAGAGACCCAGTACTTC. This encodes CASSPGLGRQETQYF.

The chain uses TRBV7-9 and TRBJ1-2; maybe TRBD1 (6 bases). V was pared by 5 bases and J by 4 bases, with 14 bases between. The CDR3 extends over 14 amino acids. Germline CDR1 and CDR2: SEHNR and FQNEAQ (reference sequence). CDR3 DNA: TGTGCCAGCAGCCCCCCCGGACAGATCTATGGCTACACCTTC. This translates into CASSPPGQIYGYTF.

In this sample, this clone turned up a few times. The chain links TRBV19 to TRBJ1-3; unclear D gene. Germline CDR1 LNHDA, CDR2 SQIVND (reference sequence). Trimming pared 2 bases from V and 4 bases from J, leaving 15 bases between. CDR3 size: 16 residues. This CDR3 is CASSISSRGFGNTIYF. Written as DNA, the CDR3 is TGTGCCAGTAGTATATCCAGTCGGGGATTCGGAAACACCATATATTTT.

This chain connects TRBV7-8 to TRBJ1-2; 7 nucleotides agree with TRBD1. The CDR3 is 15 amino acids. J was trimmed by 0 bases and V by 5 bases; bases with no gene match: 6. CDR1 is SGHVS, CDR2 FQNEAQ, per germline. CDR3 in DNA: TGTGCCAGCAGCCAGGGACAGATTCCTAACTATGGCTACACCTTC. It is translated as CASSQGQIPNYGYTF.